Given below is one TCR beta chain in context. The antigen remains unidentified. The data stem from a study of cytomegalovirus exposure and HLA in healthy donors. Study results and caveats: TCR sequences were mostly rare, though some public TCRs occurred in many donors.

The PCR was carried out with 60 Vbeta primers and 13 Jbeta primers. This table comes from immunoSEQ multiplex PCR, and its TCRdb copy is limited to in-frame clones, with some not included. The table lists around 88,000 clones. Germline assignment: CDR1 MNHEY and CDR2 SMNVEV (reference sequence). V lost 2 bases and J lost 9, with 5 bases in between. This CDR3 region has 12 residues. Source material: PBMCs. This clonotype originated in a girl between 10 and 17 years old in good health and CMV-seropositive. The gene calls are TRBV27 and TRBJ1-6; perhaps TRBD1 as D (5 bases). CDR3: CASSLGASPLHF. DNA of the CDR3: TGTGCCAGCAGTTTAGGGGCTTCACCCCTCCACTTT.